The clone carrying this T cell receptor beta chain shows up as large by frequency. Its target is not known. The CDR3 covers 14 residues. The V gene's germline CDR1 is SNHLY and CDR2 FYNNEI. The entry originates in a study of CD8 T cells in cerebrospinal fluid in Alzheimer's disease. General study findings and limits: Versus healthy subjects, Alzheimer's patients more often had clones of at least 3%.

With the 10x single-cell sequencing reads reprocessed, TCRdb shows one record per CDR3 protein and no DNA. This listing includes roughly 1,100 distinct CDR3 sequences. V and J are TRBV2 and TRBJ2-1; the D call from TCRdb, TRBD1, cannot be confirmed without DNA. Sequencing used cerebrospinal fluid. The clonotype comes from a human donor with mild cognitive impairment. CDR3 loop: CASSEAPGGGEQFF.